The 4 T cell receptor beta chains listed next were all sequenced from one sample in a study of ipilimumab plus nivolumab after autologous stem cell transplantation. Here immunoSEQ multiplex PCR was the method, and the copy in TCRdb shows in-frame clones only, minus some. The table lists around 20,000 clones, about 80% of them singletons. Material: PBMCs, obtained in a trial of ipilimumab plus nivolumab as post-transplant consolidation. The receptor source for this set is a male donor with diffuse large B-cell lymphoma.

The CDR3 here is CASSFMGRVNYGYTF. The DNA for the CDR3 is TGTGCCAGCAGTTTCATGGGCAGGGTAAACTATGGCTACACCTTC. This chain joins TRBV28 and TRBJ1-2, with a possible D match to TRBD1 (5 bases). Trimming left V 3 bases short and J 2 bases short, with 13 bases between. The CDR3 has 15 amino acids. Germline CDR1 is MDHEN and CDR2 is SYDVKM.

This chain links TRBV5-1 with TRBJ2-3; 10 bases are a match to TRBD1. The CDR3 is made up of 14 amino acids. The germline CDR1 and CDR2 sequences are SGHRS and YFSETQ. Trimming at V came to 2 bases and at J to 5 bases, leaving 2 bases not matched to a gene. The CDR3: CASSLGQGGDTQYF. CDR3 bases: TGCGCCAGCAGCTTAGGACAGGGGGGAGATACGCAGTATTTT.

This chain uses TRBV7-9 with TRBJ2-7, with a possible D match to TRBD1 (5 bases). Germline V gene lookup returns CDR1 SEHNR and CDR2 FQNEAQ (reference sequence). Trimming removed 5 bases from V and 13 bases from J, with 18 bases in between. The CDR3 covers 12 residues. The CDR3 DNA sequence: TGTGCCAGCAGCCCCCAGGGCTGGCAGCTTTACTTC. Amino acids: CASSPQGWQLYF.

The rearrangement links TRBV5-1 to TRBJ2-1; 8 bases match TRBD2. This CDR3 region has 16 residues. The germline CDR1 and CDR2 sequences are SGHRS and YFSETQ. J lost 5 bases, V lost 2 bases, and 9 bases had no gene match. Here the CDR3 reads CASSLTGGNYDNEQFF. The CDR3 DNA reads TGCGCCAGCAGCTTAACGGGGGGGAACTACGACAATGAGCAGTTCTTC. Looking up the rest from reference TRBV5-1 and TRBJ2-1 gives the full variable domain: KAGVTQTPRYLIKTRGQQVTLSCSPISGHRSVSWYQQTPGQGLQFLFEYFSETQRNKGNFPGRFSGRQFSNSRSEMNVSTLELGDSALYLCASSLTGGNYDNEQFFGPGTRLTVL.